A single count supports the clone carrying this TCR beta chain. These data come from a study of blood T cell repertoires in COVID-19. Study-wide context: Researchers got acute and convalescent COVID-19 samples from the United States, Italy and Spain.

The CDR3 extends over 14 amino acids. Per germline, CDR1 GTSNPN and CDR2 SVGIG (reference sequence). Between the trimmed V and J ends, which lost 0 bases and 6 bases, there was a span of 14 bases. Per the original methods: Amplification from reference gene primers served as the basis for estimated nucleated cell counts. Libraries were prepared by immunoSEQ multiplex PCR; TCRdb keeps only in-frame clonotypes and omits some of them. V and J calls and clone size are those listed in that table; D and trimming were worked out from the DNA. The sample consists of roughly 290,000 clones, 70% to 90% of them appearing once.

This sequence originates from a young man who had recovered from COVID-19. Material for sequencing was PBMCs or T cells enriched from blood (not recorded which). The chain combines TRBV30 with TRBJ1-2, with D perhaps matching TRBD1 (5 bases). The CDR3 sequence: CAWSVGAGNHGYTF. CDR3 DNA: TGTGCCTGGAGTGTAGGGGCGGGGAACCATGGCTACACCTTC.